This TCR beta chain comes out of a study of blood T cell repertoires in COVID-19. Here immunoSEQ multiplex PCR was the method, and the copy in TCRdb shows in-frame clones only, minus some. The sample consists of around 200,000 clones, about nine tenths of them appearing once. Per germline, CDR1 SGHTA and CDR2 FQGNSA. CDR3 length equals 15 residues. V was cut by 2 bases and J by 3 bases, with 13 bases left in between. Material: peripheral blood. This rearrangement joins TRBV7-2 to TRBJ1-2; D ambiguous. This TCR was sampled from a man of 80 years or more with acute or convalescent COVID-19. CDR3 nucleotide sequence: TGTGCCAGCAGCTTATTGGGGAGGGAAGACTATGGCTACACCTTC. This encodes CASSLLGREDYGYTF.